This is a list of T cell receptor beta chains from one sample in a study of cytomegalovirus exposure and HLA in healthy donors. Here immunoSEQ multiplex PCR was the method, and the copy in TCRdb shows in-frame clones only, minus some. The table lists 250,000 or so clones, about 90% of them singletons, with about 12% in the top ten. The sequenced sample was PBMCs. The receptors were gathered from a man aged 18 to 29 in good health and CMV-seropositive. Each CDR3 is given with its conserved first and last residue. The D gene is left open where the match is weak. Rows may omit the clone size; those that give it use once, few, many or a size class.

len	v_gene	abundance	d_gene	j_gene	CDR3nt	CDR3aa
14	TRBV30	-	-	TRBJ2-3	TGTGCCCGCAGCCTATTGGGTTCGGCAGATACGCAGTATTTT	CARSLLGSADTQYF
15	TRBV9	-	TRBD2	TRBJ2-3	TGTGCCAGCAGCGAGACTAGCGGGAGCACAGATACGCAGTATTTT	CASSETSGSTDTQYF
16	TRBV5-1	-	-	TRBJ2-2	TGCGCCAGCAGCTTGTCTGGCGTCGGCAACACCGGGGAGCTGTTTTTT	CASSLSGVGNTGELFF
17	TRBV30	-	-	TRBJ2-7	TGTGCCTGGAGTGAGGAAGGGTTCCCATATAACAGGAACGAGCAGTACTTC	CAWSEEGFPYNRNEQYF
17	TRBV5-1	-	-	TRBJ2-3	TGCGCCAGCAGCCCCGTGCCCAGCAGGGTAAAGACAGATACGCAGTATTTT	CASSPVPSRVKTDTQYF
13	TRBV10-1	-	-	TRBJ1-1	TGCGCCAGCAGTGACGGGGGGGACACTGAAGCTTTCTTT	CASSDGGDTEAFF
18	TRBV5-1	-	TRBD1	TRBJ2-5	TGCGCCAGCAGCTTGGGGATGCTTCGGGACAGGGGCCAAGAGACCCAGTACTTC	CASSLGMLRDRGQETQYF
15	TRBV6-5	-	-	TRBJ2-5	TGTGCCAGCAGTTACTCTGGACAGAGGTCAGAGACCCAGTACTTC	CASSYSGQRSETQYF
13	TRBV19	once	-	TRBJ2-7	TGTGCCAGTAGTATAGATGGATCCTACGAGCAGTACTTC	CASSIDGSYEQYF
15	TRBV6-1	-	TRBD2	TRBJ2-1	TGTGCCAGCGGCGTTGTAGCGGGAGGGGGGAATGAGCAGTTCTTC	CASGVVAGGGNEQFF
14	TRBV19	-	TRBD1	TRBJ1-4	TGTGCCAGTAGTATCACAGGGGGTAATGAAAAACTGTTTTTT	CASSITGGNEKLFF
12	TRBV30	-	-	TRBJ2-5	TGTGCCTGGAGTGTCGTCCAAGAGACCCAGTACTTC	CAWSVVQETQYF
15	TRBV28	-	-	TRBJ2-1	TGTGCCAGCAGTTTAGGCCTAGCTCCTTACAATGAGCAGTTCTTC	CASSLGLAPYNEQFF
15	TRBV19	few	-	TRBJ1-5	TGTGCCAGTGGAGTCGGGGTTAGGGGCAATCAGCCCCAGCATTTT	CASGVGVRGNQPQHF
13	TRBV30	-	-	TRBJ2-7	TGTGCCTGGAGACCGAGGGAGCGACACGAGCAGTACTTC	CAWRPRERHEQYF
14	TRBV5-5	-	-	TRBJ2-2	TGTGCCAGCAGCTTGGGCTCTAACACCGGGGAGCTGTTTTTT	CASSLGSNTGELFF
15	TRBV14	-	-	TRBJ2-3	TGTGCCAGCAGCCCCTGGACAGAGACCACAGATACGCAGTATTTT	CASSPWTETTDTQYF
12	TRBV6-1	-	-	TRBJ1-1	TGTGCCAGCAGCGCGGTGGGGGTTTGGGCTTTCTTT	CASSAVGVWAFF
15	TRBV11-2	-	TRBD1	TRBJ1-1	TGTGCCAGCAGCTTTCTAGGACAGGGGAACACTGAAGCTTTCTTT	CASSFLGQGNTEAFF
15	TRBV7-2	-	-	TRBJ1-1	TGTGCCAGCAGCACAAGGGCGGCCTCGATCACTGAAGCTTTCTTT	CASSTRAASITEAFF
14	TRBV5-1	-	TRBD1	TRBJ2-7	TGCGCCAGCAGCCCTGGACAGGGTGTCTACGAGCAGTACTTC	CASSPGQGVYEQYF
14	TRBV27	-	-	TRBJ1-1	TGTGCCAGCAGTTTTGGGAGCATGAACACTGAAGCTTTCTTT	CASSFGSMNTEAFF
13	TRBV7-9	-	-	TRBJ1-1	TGTGCCAGCAGTCATTCGGAGAACACTGAAGCTTTCTTT	CASSHSENTEAFF
14	TRBV5-1	once	-	TRBJ2-1	TGCGCCAGCAGCTTGGTAGACAACTACAATGAGCAGTTCTTC	CASSLVDNYNEQFF
16	TRBV11-2	-	TRBD2	TRBJ2-2	TGTGCCAGCAGCGCCGCGACTAGCGGGAGATGGGGGGAGCTGTTTTTT	CASSAATSGRWGELFF
18	TRBV28	-	TRBD1	TRBJ1-4	TGTGCCAGCAGCGCCTGGACAGGGGTCCCCAAGGGTAATGAAAAACTGTTTTTT	CASSAWTGVPKGNEKLFF
14	TRBV5-1	-	TRBD1	TRBJ1-4	TGCGCCAGCAGGGGACAGGGGACTAATGAAAAACTGTTTTTT	CASRGQGTNEKLFF
15	TRBV5-4	-	-	TRBJ2-5	TGTGCCAGCAGCTTGGATGGGGGGCGGTGGGAGACCCAGTACTTC	CASSLDGGRWETQYF
10	TRBV21-1	few	-	TRBJ2-7	TGTGCCAGCAGCAAGTACGAGCAGTACTTC	CASSKYEQYF
16	TRBV10-3	-	TRBD1	TRBJ2-7	TGTGCCATCAGTGATAGTGGGACAGGGCGGCGGGGCGAGCAGTACTTC	CAISDSGTGRRGEQYF
14	TRBV6-1	-	TRBD1	TRBJ1-2	TGTGCAGGGACAGGGGGCGATCAGGTCTATGGCTACACCTTC	CAGTGGDQVYGYTF
14	TRBV10-3	-	TRBD1	TRBJ2-5	TGTGCCACCAGTGGTGGACAGGGGTTAGAGACCCAGTACTTC	CATSGGQGLETQYF
15	TRBV28	-	-	TRBJ1-3	TGTGCCAGCAGTTTGTTGGGGGCGGCGGGAAACACCATATATTTT	CASSLLGAAGNTIYF
14	TRBV6-5	-	-	TRBJ1-1	TGTGCCAGCAGTTATAGGAGGGATCGGACTGAAGCTTTCTTT	CASSYRRDRTEAFF
17	TRBV5-1	-	TRBD2	TRBJ2-1	TGCGCCAGCAGCTTTCCTGTATTAGCGGGAGGGCCAGGTGAGCAGTTCTTC	CASSFPVLAGGPGEQFF
14	TRBV18	-	-	TRBJ1-1	TGTGCCAGCTCAAGCGAATCGGGGAACACTGAAGCTTTCTTT	CASSSESGNTEAFF
15	TRBV6-5	few	TRBD1	TRBJ2-1	TGTGCCAGCAGTTCCCCAGGGGGCTCCTACAATGAGCAGTTCTTC	CASSSPGGSYNEQFF
15	TRBV14	medium-sized	-	TRBJ2-2	TGTGCCAGCAGCCGCTTCGAGTTTTCCACCGGGGAGCTGTTTTTT	CASSRFEFSTGELFF
16	TRBV5-6	-	TRBD2	TRBJ2-1	TGTGCCAGCAGCTCGGTGGGACTAGCGGCTTACAATGAGCAGTTCTTC	CASSSVGLAAYNEQFF
16	TRBV11-2	once	TRBD2	TRBJ2-5	TGTGCCAGCAGAACCTTGGTAGCGGGAGGGAGAGAGACCCAGTACTTC	CASRTLVAGGRETQYF
18	TRBV4-1	-	-	TRBJ1-5	TGCGCCAGCAGCCAAGACCGATCAGCTACTGGAAGCAATCAGCCCCAGCATTTT	CASSQDRSATGSNQPQHF
14	TRBV19	-	TRBD2	TRBJ2-2	TGTGCCAGTAGGCGGACTAGCGACACCGGGGAGCTGTTTTTT	CASRRTSDTGELFF
15	TRBV30	-	-	TRBJ2-7	TGTGCCTGGAGTGTACGGCTAACCACGTCCTACGAGCAGTACTTC	CAWSVRLTTSYEQYF
15	TRBV5-1	-	TRBD2	TRBJ2-1	TGCGCCAGCAGCTCCGGGACTAGCGGGAGTAATGAGCAGTTCTTC	CASSSGTSGSNEQFF
15	TRBV30	once	TRBD1	TRBJ1-2	TGTGCCTGGACGCTCCTGAGGGGGCGTAATTATGGCTACACCTTC	CAWTLLRGRNYGYTF
15	TRBV5-1	-	TRBD1	TRBJ2-1	TGCGCCAGCAGCTTCGGGACAGAGGTTAACAATGAGCAGTTCTTC	CASSFGTEVNNEQFF
16	TRBV4-1	-	TRBD2	TRBJ2-1	TGCGCCAGCAGCCAACCCCCGGGACTAGCGAACAATGAGCAGTTCTTC	CASSQPPGLANNEQFF
14	TRBV4-1	-	-	TRBJ2-5	TGCGCCAGCAGCCAGTCACGTAACCAAGAGACCCAGTACTTC	CASSQSRNQETQYF